The entry below gives a single T cell receptor beta chain sequence along with its context. Original data processing: Scientists estimated how many nucleated cells there were by amplifying reference gene primers. The data were produced by immunoSEQ multiplex PCR, yet TCRdb's version contains in-frame clones alone and is incomplete. V and J calls and clone size come straight from that table; D and trimming were deduced from the DNA. The sample yields about 150,000 clones, around 83% seen once. This specimen comes from a study of blood T cell repertoires in COVID-19. Study-wide background: Samples taken during acute and convalescent COVID-19 were collected in the United States, Italy and Spain. T cells, B-cell-depleted T cells, or PBMCs supplied cDNA or gDNA.

Between the trimmed V and J ends, which lost 1 base and 0 bases, there was a span of 16 bases. The CDR3 length is 17 residues. The germline gives CDR1 MGHRA, CDR2 YSYEKL. Specimen: peripheral blood. This clonotype originated in a woman aged 60-75 years with acute or convalescent COVID-19. The rearrangement links TRBV4-1 to TRBJ2-7; D is perhaps TRBD2 (6 bases). The CDR3 sequence: CASSQGLRGLSSYEQYF. The DNA for the CDR3 is TGCGCCAGCAGCCAAGGGTTGCGGGGACTGAGCTCCTACGAGCAGTACTTC.